These 4 T cell receptor beta chains were all obtained from the same sample, sequenced in a study of blood T cell repertoires in COVID-19. Assay: immunoSEQ multiplex PCR; the TCRdb copy retains only in-frame clones and omits some. The data show 60,000 or so clones, over 70% seen once. The sequenced sample consisted of peripheral blood. These receptor sequences come from a man between 60 and 75 years old with acute or convalescent COVID-19.

The rearrangement links TRBV18 to TRBJ1-4, with D maybe TRBD1 (6 bases). CDR1 and CDR2 from the germline V gene are KGHSH and LQKENI. This CDR3 is built from 15 residues. The V and J ends lost 0 bases and 4 bases respectively, with 9 bases between them. In nucleotides, the CDR3 is TGTGCCAGCTCACCACCAACAGGGATTAATGAAAAACTGTTTTTT. Protein: CASSPPTGINEKLFF.

The J gene is TRBJ1-1, the V gene TRBV30, with no clear D. The CDR3 contains 13 residues. V was clipped by 5 bases and J by 3 bases, with 13 bases between them. Germline CDR1 reads GTSNPN; CDR2 reads SVGIG (reference sequence). DNA for the CDR3: TGTGCCTGGGCCGGGGAAAGGTACACTGAAGCTTTCTTT. Translated: CAWAGERYTEAFF. Together with reference TRBV30 and TRBJ1-1, the CDR3 gives the full variable domain: SQTIHQWPATLVQPVGSPLSLECTVEGTSNPNLYWYRQAAGRGLQLLFYSVGIGQISSEVPQNLSASRPQDRQFILSSKKLLLSDSGFYLCAWAGERYTEAFFGQGTRLTVV.

J is TRBJ1-6 and V is TRBV7-8; D call uncertain. The CDR3 covers 12 residues. V was clipped by 1 base and J by 13 bases, with 8 bases between them. The V gene's germline CDR1 is SGHVS and CDR2 FQNEAQ. In DNA form, the CDR3 reads TGTGCCAGCAGCTTAGGTTTGCGTCCCCTCCACTTT. Translation: CASSLGLRPLHF. Combining the CDR3 with reference TRBV7-8 and TRBJ1-6 gives the whole variable domain GAGVSQSPRYKVAKRGQDVALRCDPISGHVSLFWYQQALGQGPEFLTYFQNEAQLDKSGLPSDRFFAERPEGSVSTLKIQRTQQEDSAVYLCASSLGLRPLHFGNGTRLTVT.

This chain connects TRBV5-5 to TRBJ1-3, with 8 bases identical to TRBD1. Per the germline V gene, CDR1 is SGHKS and CDR2 is YYEKEE (reference sequence). The CDR3 is made up of 18 amino acids. V shed 4 bases, J shed 1 base, and the junction held 13 bases outside the gene matches. CDR3 protein: CASSRNRQGMGSGNTIYF. The CDR3 nucleotides are TGTGCCAGCAGCCGAAACAGACAGGGGATGGGTTCTGGAAACACCATATATTTT.